These 30 T cell receptor beta chains came from one sample sequenced in a study of blood T cell repertoires in COVID-19. Sequenced by immunoSEQ multiplex PCR; TCRdb stores in-frame clones only, minus some. In the table there are roughly 43,000 clones, 75% to 90% of which are singletons. Material for sequencing was peripheral blood. These receptors were taken from a human donor in a cohort sampled during active COVID-19. The donor label of this sample is uncertain.

This clone was picked up a small number of times. J is TRBJ2-7 and V is TRBV24-1; 11 positions agree with TRBD1. V shed 10 bases and J 1 base; nucleotides not matched to a gene: 2. There are 13 residues in the CDR3. Germline V gene lookup returns CDR1 KGHDR and CDR2 SFDVKD. The CDR3 DNA reads TGTGCCACAGGACAGGGGGCGTCCTACGAGCAGTACTTC. Encoded protein: CATGQGASYEQYF.

The chain links TRBV7-6 to TRBJ1-6; 11 bases map to TRBD1. The germline V gene encodes CDR1 SGHVS and CDR2 FNYEAQ. Trimming took 3 bases from V and 6 from J; bases not matched to a gene: 1. The CDR3 is 15 residues long. CDR3 DNA sequence: TGTGCCAGCAGCTTGGGACAGGGGGGTAATTCACCCCTCCACTTT. This sequence encodes CASSLGQGGNSPLHF.

The chain employs TRBV5-1 and TRBJ2-1, with D perhaps matching TRBD2 (6 bases). Germline values: CDR1 SGHRS, CDR2 YFSETQ. The CDR3 covers 14 residues. V was trimmed by 0 bases and J by 9 bases, leaving 13 bases between them. In DNA, the CDR3 is TGCGCCAGCAGCTTGGCCGGGGGATCGGGTGAGCAGTTCTTC. It specifies CASSLAGGSGEQFF.

The rearrangement uses TRBV28 and TRBJ1-5, with a possible D match to TRBD1 (6 bases). The V end lost 5 bases, the J end lost 0 bases, and 11 bases lay between the germline ends. CDR3 length: 15 residues. CDR1 and CDR2 from the germline V gene are MDHEN and SYDVKM. The CDR3 nucleotides read TGTGCCAGCAGTCTTCCACAGGGTAGCAATCAGCCCCAGCATTTT. Translating it yields CASSLPQGSNQPQHF.

The chain uses TRBV3-1 (or the pseudogene TRBV3-2) and TRBJ1-6; D is undetermined. Germline CDR1 reads LGHDT; CDR2 reads YNNKEL (reference sequence). Trimming stripped 1 base from V and 10 bases from J, with 14 bases between. The CDR3 consists of 15 residues. DNA of the CDR3: TGTGCCAGCAGCCAAGCCCGGTCCACCGGGTCACCCCTCCACTTT. It encodes CASSQARSTGSPLHF.

The CDR3 loop is CAISGGGTSYEQYF. CDR3 coding DNA: TGTGCCATCAGTGGAGGCGGTACCTCCTACGAGCAGTACTTC. V and J are TRBV10-3 and TRBJ2-7; D is ambiguous. V was pared by 4 bases and J by 0 bases, with 10 bases between. The germline gives CDR1 ENHRY, CDR2 SYGVKD. This CDR3 is 14 amino acids long.

By share, this clone ranks as medium-sized (0.01 to 0.1%). The chain employs TRBV5-1 and TRBJ1-2; 8 bases map to TRBD1. CDR1 is SGHRS, CDR2 YFSETQ, per germline. J gave up 0 bases and V 4 bases, and 5 bases lay outside the gene matches. The CDR3 covers 15 residues. For the CDR3, the DNA is TGCGCCAGCAGCCACGGACAGGGCACTAACTATGGCTACACCTTC. It codes for CASSHGQGTNYGYTF.

The chain combines TRBV7-2 with TRBJ2-2, with a possible D match to TRBD2 (6 bases). This CDR3 is built from 13 residues. The V and J ends lost 8 bases and 6 bases respectively, with 13 bases between them. Germline V lookup: CDR1 SGHTA, CDR2 FQGNSA. The CDR3 DNA sequence: TGTGCCAGCGGGCGAAGGGAGGCCGGGGAGCTGTTTTTT. It translates to CASGRREAGELFF.

In DNA, the CDR3 is TGTGCCAGTAGTATATCCCCAACAGCCACTGAAGCTTTCTTT. This codes for CASSISPTATEAFF. The V call is TRBV19, the J call TRBJ1-1, with no clear D. Trimming stripped 2 bases from V and 4 bases from J, with 11 bases between. CDR1 and CDR2 from the germline V gene are LNHDA and SQIVND (reference sequence). The CDR3 totals 14 residues.

The gene calls are TRBV6-1 and TRBJ2-7; TRBD2 might be the D (6 bases). Germline V gene lookup returns CDR1 MNHNS and CDR2 SASEGT. V lost 0 bases to trimming and J lost 2 bases, with 11 bases between them. CDR3 length: 15 residues. The CDR3 DNA reads as TGTGCCAGCAGTGAAGCTGGCGGGGCCACCTACGAGCAGTACTTC. Translation: CASSEAGGATYEQYF.

This clone was recorded once. The genes are TRBV10-3 and TRBJ1-5, with unresolved D. V lost 4 bases and J 10 bases, leaving 14 bases between the germline ends. Germline CDR1 and CDR2: ENHRY and SYGVKD. The CDR3 consists of 13 residues. CDR3 sequence: CAISGRVSSPQHF. CDR3 nucleotides: TGTGCCATCAGTGGGCGGGTATCATCTCCCCAGCATTTT.

The J gene is TRBJ2-7, the V gene TRBV27; TRBD1 agrees at 8 bases. Germline V lookup: CDR1 MNHEY, CDR2 SMNVEV (reference sequence). The CDR3 extends over 16 amino acids. V shed 4 bases and J 1 base; nucleotides not matched to a gene: 9. The CDR3 protein is CASSSLGQGWSYEQYF. DNA of the CDR3: TGTGCCAGCAGTTCCCTCGGACAGGGTTGGTCCTACGAGCAGTACTTC.

CDR3 coding DNA: TGTGCCAGCAGCCGGACAGGGAACGAGCAGTACTTC. Encoded protein: CASSRTGNEQYF. The rearrangement uses TRBV11-2 and TRBJ2-7; 8 bases fit TRBD1. Germline CDR1 and CDR2: SGHAT and FQNNGV. Trimming at V came to 5 bases and at J to 5 bases, leaving 2 bases not matched to a gene. CDR3 length equals 12 residues.

The V and J genes are TRBV27 and TRBJ1-2; TRBD1 matches 7 bases. This CDR3 spans 14 amino acids. Germline-derived CDR1 and CDR2 are MNHEY and SMNVEV (reference sequence). V lost 2 bases, J lost 13 bases, and 13 bases stayed unmatched. CDR3 amino acids: CASSLPWTGQELTF. CDR3 coding DNA: TGTGCCAGCAGTTTACCATGGACAGGCCAAGAACTCACCTTC.

The rearrangement uses TRBV4-3 and TRBJ2-3, with D tentatively TRBD2 (5 bases). Trimming removed 0 bases from V and 6 bases from J, with 19 bases in between. The germline gives CDR1 LGHNA, CDR2 YSLEER. This CDR3 is 17 amino acids long. In nucleotides, the CDR3 is TGCGCCAGCAGCCAAGAGCCCTTAGCGAATCGAGCGGATACGCAGTATTTT. This codes for CASSQEPLANRADTQYF.

The rearrangement uses TRBV24-1 and TRBJ2-5, with 7 bases that match TRBD1. The CDR3 is 12 residues long. The germline V gene encodes CDR1 KGHDR and CDR2 SFDVKD. V gave up 4 bases and J gave up 5 bases; unmatched junction bases: 0. The CDR3 bases are TGTGCCACCAGTGAACAGGGGGAGACCCAGTACTTC. Protein sequence: CATSEQGETQYF.

The chain employs TRBV5-1 and TRBJ1-1; weak D call: TRBD1 (6 bases). The V end was cut by 1 base, the J end by 10 bases, with 14 bases between. The CDR3 has 13 amino acids. Per germline, CDR1 SGHRS and CDR2 YFSETQ. The CDR3 DNA reads TGCGCCAGCAGCTTGCCCGATGGGGGCGTAGCTTTCTTT. Protein sequence: CASSLPDGGVAFF. Based on the CDR3 plus reference TRBV5-1 and TRBJ1-1, the full variable domain is KAGVTQTPRYLIKTRGQQVTLSCSPISGHRSVSWYQQTPGQGLQFLFEYFSETQRNKGNFPGRFSGRQFSNSRSEMNVSTLELGDSALYLCASSLPDGGVAFFGQGTRLTVV.

The chain links TRBV5-4 to TRBJ1-1; D perhaps matches TRBD1 (6 bases). Trimming left V 4 bases short and J 0 bases short, with 16 bases between. Per germline, CDR1 SGHNT and CDR2 YYREEE (reference sequence). The CDR3 is 16 amino acids. This CDR3 is CASSGGRGGMNTEAFF. Written as DNA, the CDR3 is TGTGCCAGCAGCGGCGGGAGGGGGGGTATGAACACTGAAGCTTTCTTT.

The V gene is TRBV12-5, the J gene TRBJ2-3; TRBD2 might be the D (7 bases). With 7 bases removed from V and 2 bases from J, the gap between germline ends came to 16 bases. This CDR3 region has 15 residues. The germline V gene encodes CDR1 LGHNT and CDR2 FRNRAP. CDR3 DNA: TGTGCTAGTGTCTTAAGTGGGGGGGCCACAGATACGCAGTATTTT. This translates into CASVLSGGATDTQYF.

V usage is TRBV19 and J usage is TRBJ1-5; TRBD1 aligns across 7 bases. Germline V gene sequence: CDR1 LNHDA, CDR2 SQIVND (reference sequence). The CDR3 runs to 13 residues. Unmatched junction bases numbered 1, after V lost 4 bases and J lost 4 bases. CDR3 sequence: CASSRGQNQPQHF. CDR3 sequence (DNA): TGTGCCAGTAGTAGGGGACAGAATCAGCCCCAGCATTTT.

This clone has more than one count but fewer than ten. The chain combines TRBV19 with TRBJ1-3; D not certain. CDR1 and CDR2 from the germline V gene are LNHDA and SQIVND (reference sequence). The V gene lost 7 bases and the J gene lost 4 bases, with 14 bases spanning the gap. The CDR3 loop spans 14 amino acids. The CDR3 spells CASTLRGRGNTIYF. CDR3 bases: TGTGCCAGTACCCTGCGCGGGCGCGGAAACACCATATATTTT.

The V gene is TRBV20-1, the J gene TRBJ2-7, with D maybe TRBD2 (6 bases). From germline, CDR1 is DFQATT and CDR2 SNEGSKA (reference sequence). Between the trimmed V and J ends, which lost 3 bases and 2 bases, there was a span of 17 bases. The CDR3 length is 15 residues. The CDR3 nucleotides are TGCAGTGCTAGTGCCCCGGGGGTCACAACCTACGAGCAGTACTTC. Its translation is CSASAPGVTTYEQYF.

The CDR3 DNA is TGTGCCAGCAATCTGAGCGGGGCGGACAATGAGCAGTTCTTC. Translated, it gives CASNLSGADNEQFF. The genes are TRBV6-6 and TRBJ2-1; 7 bases align to TRBD2. Unmatched junction bases numbered 8, after V lost 7 bases and J lost 5 bases. This CDR3 has 14 residues. The germline V gene encodes CDR1 MNHNY and CDR2 SVGAGI (reference sequence).

The chain carries TRBV4-3 and TRBJ1-1, with D unresolved. The CDR3 is 14 residues long. Deletions cut 0 bases from V and 6 bases from J, with 11 bases between. Germline lookup yields CDR1 LGHNA and CDR2 YSLEER. CDR3 in amino acids: CASSQDRGMPEAFF. Here the CDR3 DNA reads TGCGCCAGCAGCCAAGATCGAGGGATGCCTGAAGCTTTCTTT.

The genes are TRBV7-9 and TRBJ1-2, with 9 nucleotides matching TRBD1. Trimming cost V 5 bases and J 8 bases; bases outside gene matches: 6. CDR1 is SEHNR, CDR2 FQNEAQ, per germline (reference sequence). The CDR3 runs to 13 residues. In nucleotides, the CDR3 is TGTGCCAGCAGCCCATTGACAGGGGGAGGCTACACCTTC. Translated, it gives CASSPLTGGGYTF.

This clone came up once. The V call is TRBV2, the J call TRBJ2-3, with 9 positions matching TRBD2. The CDR3 contains 16 residues. V lost 2 bases and J lost 2; bases outside the gene matches: 5. Germline assignment: CDR1 SNHLY and CDR2 FYNNEI. CDR3 loop: CASSELAGAYTDTQYF. CDR3 bases: TGTGCCAGCAGTGAATTAGCGGGGGCCTACACAGATACGCAGTATTTT.

The V gene is TRBV5-1, the J gene TRBJ1-2; 8 bases align to TRBD1. CDR1 is SGHRS and CDR2 is YFSETQ in the germline V gene. The trim removed 5 bases at V and 4 bases at J, leaving 10 bases unmatched. This CDR3 comprises 15 residues. CDR3 protein: CASSTSGGAGYGYTF. Here the CDR3 DNA reads TGCGCCAGCAGTACCTCAGGGGGCGCGGGCTATGGCTACACCTTC.

The rearrangement uses TRBV5-1 and TRBJ1-5; tentatively, D is TRBD1 (6 bases). Between the trimmed V and J ends, which lost 2 bases and 6 bases, there was a span of 15 bases. The CDR3 totals 15 residues. Germline CDR1 reads SGHRS; CDR2 reads YFSETQ. CDR3 DNA sequence: TGCGCCAGCAGCTTTGCCTCAGGGGCCGGTCAGCCCCAGCATTTT. It specifies CASSFASGAGQPQHF.

The chain links TRBV5-6 to TRBJ2-5; TRBD2 matches at 9 bases. This CDR3 is 17 amino acids long. The J segment lost 4 bases and the V segment lost 0 bases, leaving 10 bases of the junction unmatched. Germline V lookup: CDR1 SGHDT, CDR2 YYEEEE. CDR3 protein: CASSLVGGGARPETQYF. The CDR3 nucleotides are TGTGCCAGCAGCTTGGTGGGCGGGGGGGCGAGGCCAGAGACCCAGTACTTC.

This clone is a singleton in its sample. The chain is built from TRBV28 and TRBJ2-2, with 9 bases that match TRBD1. This CDR3 is 15 amino acids long. Per the germline V gene, CDR1 is MDHEN and CDR2 is SYDVKM. V trimming: 7 bases; J trimming: 5 bases; junction bases outside the gene matches: 8. The CDR3 region is CASNRGGTGTGELFF. The CDR3 DNA sequence: TGTGCCAGCAACCGCGGAGGGACAGGGACCGGGGAGCTGTTTTTT.